This T cell receptor (beta chain) is drawn from a study of blood T cells in healthy people across ages. Healthy Russian Caucasian donors spanned ages about 6 to 100 years. From germline, CDR1 is DFQATT and CDR2 SNEGSKA (reference sequence). The V segment lost 0 bases and the J segment 12 bases; nucleotides outside the gene matches: 7. The CDR3 has 14 amino acids. The second PCR ran about 6 to 11 cycles with a sample-barcoded 5' primer and J-beta primers. A template-switch adaptor that had 12 random nucleotides put a tag on each cDNA molecule. TCRdb ran MiXCR on the 5' RACE reads and lists one entry per CDR3 protein. The sample includes some 730,000 distinct CDR3 sequences, 22% of them seen just once. This clonotype was seen more than once but under ten times. Its target is not known. Study-level findings and limits: Diversity of TCR beta correlated strongly with naive T cell percentage. A greater number of naive CD4+ cells and higher diversity distinguished long-lived donors from aged donors.

The sequence was collected from a man between 65 and 85 years old in good health. The genes are TRBV20-1 and TRBJ2-3; TRBD2 aligns across 12 bases. The source material was blood. The CDR3 is CSARDRLAGGFQYF. The DNA of the CDR3 is TGCAGTGCTAGAGATCGGCTAGCGGGAGGGTTTCAGTATTTT.